Below, 27 T cell receptor beta chains from the same sample are listed, as sequenced in a study of identical twins. TCRdb recomputed calls from the 5' RACE reads with MiXCR, one row per CDR3 protein. The sample lists approximately 500,000 distinct CDR3 sequences; approximately 24% were seen once. These data were also filed under a second study, of T cells expressing NK-cell markers.

The sequenced material came from CD4+ T cells sorted from blood. The origin of the receptors is a young woman in good health.

The rearrangement uses TRBV30 and TRBJ1-5; 11 bases match TRBD1. The CDR3 totals 15 residues. The J segment lost 4 bases and the V segment lost 6 bases, leaving 8 bases of the junction unmatched. CDR1 is GTSNPN, CDR2 SVGIG, per germline (reference sequence). CDR3 DNA sequence: TGTGCCTGTACCGGGACAGGGGGAGGAAATCAGCCCCAGCATTTT. Translation: CACTGTGGGNQPQHF. Looking up the rest from reference TRBV30 and TRBJ1-5 gives the full variable domain: SQTIHQWPATLVQPVGSPLSLECTVEGTSNPNLYWYRQAAGRGLQLLFYSVGIGQISSEVPQNLSASRPQDRQFILSSKKLLLSDSGFYLCACTGTGGGNQPQHFGDGTRLSIL.

This clonotype came up a few times. This rearrangement joins TRBV7-9 to TRBJ2-7; 11 bases are a match to TRBD2. CDR1 and CDR2 (germline): SEHNR, FQNEAQ (reference sequence). After removal of 5 bases from V and 4 bases from J, the junction contained 4 bases not matched to a gene. The CDR3 totals 14 residues. CDR3 nucleotide sequence: TGTGCCAGCAGCCTTAGCGGGAGGGAATACGAGCAGTACTTC. Amino acids: CASSLSGREYEQYF.

The V gene is TRBV20-1, the J gene TRBJ2-1; TRBD2 matches 11 bases. There are 15 residues in the CDR3. V shed 2 bases and J 3 bases; nucleotides not matched to a gene: 3. Looked up from germline, CDR1 is DFQATT and CDR2 is SNEGSKA (reference sequence). CDR3 in amino acids: CSARSGLADYNEQFF. For the CDR3, the DNA is TGCAGTGCTAGATCGGGACTAGCGGACTACAATGAGCAGTTCTTC.

This sequence joins TRBV6-6 and TRBJ2-7, with TRBD2 identical over 7 bases. This CDR3 comprises 12 residues. CDR1 and CDR2 (germline): MNHNY, SVGAGI (reference sequence). V shed 11 bases, J shed 4 bases, and the junction held 8 bases outside the gene matches. The CDR3 DNA follows: TGTGCCGCCGGGGCGGGAGATTACGAGCAGTACTTC. Protein: CAAGAGDYEQYF.

This clonotype was seen more than once but under ten times. The chain links TRBV20-1 to TRBJ2-1; TRBD1 matches at 10 bases. Germline V CDR1 and CDR2: DFQATT, SNEGSKA (reference sequence). Trimming cost V 3 bases and J 12 bases; bases outside gene matches: 2. The CDR3 contains 11 residues. The CDR3 DNA reads as TGCAGTGCTAGGACAGGGGGCGGGCAGTTCTTC. Its protein is CSARTGGGQFF.

The genes are TRBV10-3 and TRBJ2-1, with 7 positions matching TRBD2. Germline loops: CDR1 ENHRY, CDR2 SYGVKD. With 3 bases clipped from V and 1 base from J, the junction kept 15 bases outside the gene matches. This CDR3 spans 19 amino acids. As DNA, the CDR3 is TGTGCCATCAGTGATAGCGGGTCCCTTAAACTTGGATCCTACAATGAGCAGTTCTTC. This gives the protein CAISDSGSLKLGSYNEQFF.

This clonotype has more than one count but fewer than ten. The chain links TRBV4-3 to TRBJ2-1; 9 bases match TRBD1. The CDR3 has 14 residues. CDR1 and CDR2 (germline): LGHNA, YSLEER. J lost 10 bases, V lost 3 bases, and 7 bases had no gene match. The CDR3: CASSQGTGMWEQFF. CDR3 nucleotide sequence: TGCGCCAGCAGCCAGGGGACAGGGATGTGGGAGCAGTTCTTC.

J is TRBJ2-3 and V is TRBV7-9; possibly TRBD1 for D (5 bases). Germline V gene sequence: CDR1 SEHNR, CDR2 FQNEAQ (reference sequence). The V end lost 5 bases, the J end lost 0 bases, and 15 bases lay between the germline ends. The CDR3 runs to 16 residues. The CDR3 is CASSKGRDPSTDTQYF. Written as DNA, the CDR3 is TGTGCCAGCAGCAAGGGGCGTGATCCTAGCACAGATACGCAGTATTTT.

The chain has TRBV20-1 and TRBJ1-1, with D unresolved. This CDR3 is built from 14 residues. The V and J ends lost 0 bases and 6 bases respectively, with 14 bases between them. CDR1 and CDR2 (germline): DFQATT, SNEGSKA (reference sequence). CDR3 in DNA: TGCAGTGCTAGAGATCCCCGTAGGTCGGCTGAAGCTTTCTTT. It is translated as CSARDPRRSAEAFF.

This clonotype was seen a few times. V and J are TRBV29-1 and TRBJ2-5, with TRBD2 matching 10 bases. The ends lost 1 base at V and 5 bases at J; junction bases unmatched: 7. CDR3 length: 15 amino acids. Looked up from germline, CDR1 is SQVTM and CDR2 is ANQGSEA. Written as DNA, the CDR3 is TGCAGCGTTGAAGCTTCTCTAGCGGGAGTGGAGACCCAGTACTTC. Translating it yields CSVEASLAGVETQYF.

This clonotype was seen many times. CDR3 sequence (DNA): TGTGCCAGCAGCCAAGCGGGCGGTCAGCCCCAGCATTTT. Its protein is CASSQAGGQPQHF. The chain carries TRBV3-1 and TRBJ1-5; D gene ambiguous. The CDR3 runs 13 residues. V was shortened by 1 base and J by 6 bases, with 7 bases between the two germline ends. CDR1 is LGHDT, CDR2 YNNKEL, per germline (reference sequence). Combining the CDR3 with reference TRBV3-1 and TRBJ1-5 gives the whole variable domain DTAVSQTPKYLVTQMGNDKSIKCEQNLGHDTMYWYKQDSKKFLKIMFSYNNKELIINETVPNRFSPKSPDKAHLNLHINSLELGDSAVYFCASSQAGGQPQHFGDGTRLSIL.

The chain carries TRBV20-1 and TRBJ2-1, with D possibly being TRBD1 (6 bases). This CDR3 has 14 residues. Germline V lookup: CDR1 DFQATT, CDR2 SNEGSKA (reference sequence). The ends were cut back, 0 bases at V and 5 bases at J, with 11 bases in the middle. The CDR3 loop is CSAREQGPHNEQFF. The CDR3 DNA reads as TGCAGTGCTAGAGAACAGGGCCCTCACAATGAGCAGTTCTTC.

Ten or more counts support this clonotype. The junction shows a germline mismatch at one end, possibly a read error. This chain uses TRBV5-1 with TRBJ2-2; no clear D. The CDR3 length is 14 residues. Germline V gene lookup returns CDR1 SGHRS and CDR2 YFSETQ. CDR3 protein: CASSLLGNTGELFF. CDR3 coding DNA: TGTGCCAGCAGCTTGCTAGGGAACACCGGGGAGCTGTTTTTT.

The CDR3 coding sequence is TGTGCCAGCAGCCAAGATTTGCGGCTAGCGGGAGGCCCCGGGGAGCTGTTTTTT. As protein: CASSQDLRLAGGPGELFF. The rearrangement joins TRBV3-1 to TRBJ2-2, with 11 bases matching TRBD2. The CDR3 extends over 18 amino acids. Trimming took 0 bases from V and 6 from J; bases not matched to a gene: 9. Germline lookup yields CDR1 LGHDT and CDR2 YNNKEL (reference sequence). Full variable domain (missing parts from reference TRBV3-1 and TRBJ2-2): DTAVSQTPKYLVTQMGNDKSIKCEQNLGHDTMYWYKQDSKKFLKIMFSYNNKELIINETVPNRFSPKSPDKAHLNLHINSLELGDSAVYFCASSQDLRLAGGPGELFFGEGSRLTVL.

This clonotype was counted ten times or more. The rearrangement uses TRBV5-6 and TRBJ2-1; 9 bases match TRBD1. The germline V gene has CDR1 SGHDT and CDR2 YYEEEE. Trimming at V came to 3 bases and at J to 4 bases, leaving 8 bases not matched to a gene. The CDR3 totals 16 residues. This chain's CDR3 is CASSSWRDRVYNEQFF. DNA for the CDR3: TGTGCCAGCAGCTCCTGGCGGGACAGGGTTTACAATGAGCAGTTCTTC.

Only a few counts were recorded for this clonotype. The rearrangement links TRBV12-3 or TRBV12-4 to TRBJ2-3; a possible D gene is TRBD2 (6 bases). Trimming took 6 bases from V and 8 from J, leaving 15 bases between them. The CDR3 sequence is 13 residues long. In DNA, the CDR3 is TGTGCCAGCAGCCCCGGAGGGGCCGGTACGCAGTATTTT. This codes for CASSPGGAGTQYF.

This clonotype was seen only a few times. The chain links TRBV5-6 to TRBJ2-2; D is uncertain. CDR1 is SGHDT, CDR2 YYEEEE, per germline. This CDR3 is 14 amino acids long. The V end lost 1 base, the J end lost 4 bases, and 8 bases lay between the germline ends. The CDR3 is CASSLQSGTGELFF. The DNA of the CDR3 is TGTGCCAGCAGCTTGCAGTCTGGCACCGGGGAGCTGTTTTTT. Filled out from reference TRBV5-6 and TRBJ2-2, the complete variable domain reads DAGVTQSPTHLIKTRGQQVTLRCSPKSGHDTVSWYQQALGQGPQFIFQYYEEEERQRGNFPDRFSGHQFPNYSSELNVNALLLGDSALYLCASSLQSGTGELFFGEGSRLTVL.

V usage is TRBV13 and J usage is TRBJ2-5, with a possible D match to TRBD2 (6 bases). CDR1 PRHDT and CDR2 FYEKMQ come from the germline V gene (reference sequence). Deletions cut 4 bases from V and 4 bases from J, with 16 bases between. The CDR3 is made up of 15 amino acids. The CDR3, as DNA: TGTGCCAGCAGCTCCCGACTAGGAGTCCCAGAGACCCAGTACTTC. It specifies CASSSRLGVPETQYF.

The sample holds many counts of this clonotype. At one boundary the junction diverges from the germline segment, which might be a read error. V is TRBV5-1 and J is TRBJ1-1, with 9 bases matching TRBD1. Germline CDR1 reads SGHRS; CDR2 reads YFSETQ. CDR3 length equals 14 residues. The CDR3 DNA sequence: TGTGCCAGCTCCCTGGACAGGGGTGGCACTGAAGCTTTCTTT. This translates into CASSLDRGGTEAFF.

This clonotype was recorded a few times. The rearrangement links TRBV29-1 to TRBJ2-7; a weak D match, TRBD1 (5 bases). In germline, CDR1 is SQVTM, CDR2 ANQGSEA. Trimming cost V 5 bases and J 0 bases, with 8 bases left between them. The CDR3 runs to 12 residues. CDR3 coding DNA: TGCAGCGTTCGCCAGGGCTCCTACGAGCAGTACTTC. This gives the protein CSVRQGSYEQYF.

This sequence joins TRBV19 and TRBJ2-7; D gene uncertain. V gave up 6 bases and J gave up 1 base, with 13 bases separating them. Germline CDR1 and CDR2: LNHDA and SQIVND (reference sequence). CDR3 length equals 14 residues. CDR3 loop: CASSRPGVSYEQYF. CDR3 nucleotides: TGTGCCAGTAGCAGACCTGGCGTATCCTACGAGCAGTACTTC.

This clonotype was observed a handful of times. The gene calls are TRBV21-1 and TRBJ1-1; no DNA check was done on the table's D call, TRBD1. TRBV21-1 counts as a pseudogene. The CDR3 extends over 13 amino acids. This chain's CDR3 is CASIGTESDEAFF. CDR3 sequence (DNA): TGTGCCAGCATAGGGACAGAGAGCGATGAAGCTTTCTTT.

The chain carries TRBV10-3 and TRBJ2-1; 8 nucleotides align to TRBD2. Unmatched junction bases numbered 7, after V lost 5 bases and J lost 4 bases. This CDR3 comprises 15 residues. CDR1 ENHRY and CDR2 SYGVKD come from the germline V gene. The CDR3, as DNA: TGTGCCATCAGTCTTAATAGCGGGGAATACAATGAGCAGTTCTTC. Protein product: CAISLNSGEYNEQFF.

This sequence joins TRBV3-1 and TRBJ2-3; D is undetermined. Germline assignment: CDR1 LGHDT and CDR2 YNNKEL (reference sequence). With 0 bases removed from V and 4 bases from J, the gap between germline ends came to 8 bases. The CDR3 is made up of 14 amino acids. The DNA of the CDR3 is TGTGCCAGCAGCCAAGATTGGGCAGCAGATACGCAGTATTTT. It specifies CASSQDWAADTQYF.

This clonotype was detected once. This chain joins TRBV9 and TRBJ2-3, with no clear D. CDR3 length equals 14 residues. Per germline, CDR1 SGDLS and CDR2 YYNGEE. Trimming shortened V by 0 bases and J by 6 bases, and 11 bases separated the two germline ends. The CDR3 region is CASSVDWLTDTQYF. The DNA of the CDR3 is TGTGCCAGCAGCGTAGACTGGTTGACTGATACGCAGTATTTT. The full variable domain, rest sourced from reference TRBV9 and TRBJ2-3, is DSGVTQTPKHLITATGQRVTLRCSPRSGDLSVYWYQQSLDQGLQFLIQYYNGEERAKGNILERFSAQQFPDLHSELNLSSLELGDSALYFCASSVDWLTDTQYFGPGTRLTVL.

The chain uses TRBV29-1 and TRBJ1-1; D gene uncertain. Germline CDR1 and CDR2: SQVTM and ANQGSEA. This CDR3 is built from 11 residues. V gave up 6 bases and J gave up 8 bases, with 13 bases separating them. The CDR3 bases are TGCAGCGTCATTCCGACACGGGAAGCTTTCTTT. This encodes CSVIPTREAFF.

The table lists this clonotype with a few counts. The chain links TRBV4-3 to TRBJ1-4, with TRBD1 as a possible D gene (5 bases). The CDR3 has 15 amino acids. From germline, CDR1 is LGHNA and CDR2 YSLEER. V was cut by 5 bases and J by 7 bases, with 17 bases left in between. CDR3 sequence reads: CASSTRTAGGEKLFF. As DNA, the CDR3 is TGCGCCAGCAGCACACGGACCGCTGGGGGTGAAAAACTGTTTTTT.